This is a list of T cell receptor beta chains from one sample in a study of CD8 T cells in Susac syndrome. TCRdb itself ran the immunoSEQ multiplex PCR reads through MiXCR, one entry per CDR3 protein. The data contain about 210,000 distinct CDR3 sequences, approximately 94% of them singletons. Sequenced input: CD4+ T cells from PBMCs. The receptors here all came from a human donor with Susac syndrome. CDR3s include the opening cysteine and the closing phenylalanine or tryptophan. D genes are given only for firm matches. Clone size, where shown, is once, few, many, or a class for clones that have expanded.

TRBD2 TRBJ2-1 TRBV12-3/TRBV12-4 . TGTGCCAGCAGTACCACTAGCGGTTACAATGAGCAGTTCTTC CASSTTSGYNEQFF
TRBD1 TRBJ2-5 TRBV5-6 . TGTGCCAGCAGCTTTGGAGGACAGGGGCGAGAGACCCAGTACTTC CASSFGGQGRETQYF
TRBD1 TRBJ1-4 TRBV11-2 . TGTGCCAGCAGCATAGGAACAGGGGCTCTAAATGAAAAACTGTTTTTT CASSIGTGALNEKLFF
. TRBJ1-2 TRBV25-1 . TGTGCCAGCAGTGAATCGATCAGGACAGCGCGAAATGGCTACACCTTC CASSESIRTARNGYTF
. TRBJ1-2 TRBV6-5 . TGTGCCAGCAGCCGCGGGGACACCCTCGATGGCTACACCTTC CASSRGDTLDGYTF
TRBD1 TRBJ1-2 TRBV20-1 . TGCAGTGCTGGGTCAGGGGGCCCGGTTTATGGCTACACCTTC CSAGSGGPVYGYTF
TRBD1 TRBJ2-2 TRBV12-3/TRBV12-4 . TGTGCCAGCAGTTACCAGGGGGCGGACACCGGGGAGCTGTTTTTT CASSYQGADTGELFF
. TRBJ2-7 TRBV20-1 few TGCAGTGCTAAAGGACAGTCTTACGAGCAGTACTTC CSAKGQSYEQYF
TRBD1 TRBJ2-5 TRBV6-2/TRBV6-3 . TGTGCCAGCAGCCCGGGCGGGACAGGGGGCTGGTTGGAGACCCAGTACTTC CASSPGGTGGWLETQYF
TRBD1 TRBJ1-2 TRBV3-1 . TGTGCCAGCAGCCAAGTCGCGGGGACAGGCGCCGGGACCTCTTATGGCTACACCTTC CASSQVAGTGAGTSYGYTF
. TRBJ1-1 TRBV5-4 . TGTGCCAGCAGCTTGAGTCGGGTTGTGGGGAACACTGAAGCTTTCTTT CASSLSRVVGNTEAFF
TRBD1 TRBJ1-2 TRBV7-9 . TGTGCCAGCAGCCCGGGACAGCCTATGGAGGGCTACACCTTC CASSPGQPMEGYTF
. TRBJ2-1 TRBV7-9 . TGTGCCAGCAGCCCTGGAGGGGGATACAATGAGCAGTTCTTC CASSPGGGYNEQFF
. TRBJ1-5 TRBV20-1 few TGCAGTGCTGGGGGTAAGGACAATCAGCCCCAGCATTTT CSAGGKDNQPQHF
. TRBJ1-3 TRBV18 once TGTGCCAGCTCACGACCGGGGGATGGAAACACCATATATTTT CASSRPGDGNTIYF
. TRBJ1-3 TRBV20-1 . TGCAGTGCTATCACTCACTCTGGAAACACCATATATTTT CSAITHSGNTIYF
TRBD2 TRBJ2-3 TRBV6-2/TRBV6-3 . TGTGCCAGCAGTTACGACCCTTCTAGCGGAGGCACAGATACGCAGTATTTT CASSYDPSSGGTDTQYF
TRBD1 TRBJ1-2 TRBV20-1 . TGCAGTGCTAGTCCCAGACAGGGCGAGGGCTACACCTTC CSASPRQGEGYTF
TRBD1 TRBJ1-2 TRBV12-3/TRBV12-4 . TGTGCCAGCAGTTTTCCAGGGGGCGAAGCTGGCTACACCTTC CASSFPGGEAGYTF
. TRBJ1-2 TRBV20-1 . TGCAGTGCTAGTGGTAACTATGGCTACACCTTC CSASGNYGYTF
TRBD1 TRBJ1-4 TRBV12-3/TRBV12-4 . TGTGCCAGCAACCTGGGGGGACAGGGCGAAAAACTGTTTTTT CASNLGGQGEKLFF
. TRBJ2-7 TRBV30 . TGTGCCTGGAGTGTTGGACCCTACGAGCAGTACTTC CAWSVGPYEQYF
. TRBJ2-1 TRBV11-2 . TGTGCCAGCAGCCCCGGACTGAACAATGAGCAGTTCTTC CASSPGLNNEQFF
. TRBJ2-3 TRBV5-4 . TGTGCCAGCAGCCAAGGGGGGGACACCCACACAGATACGCAGTATTTT CASSQGGDTHTDTQYF
TRBD1 TRBJ1-5 TRBV6-1 few TGTGCCAGCAGCTCGGGACAGGGAAATCAGCCCCAGCATTTT CASSSGQGNQPQHF
. TRBJ1-4 TRBV19 . TGTGCCAGTACCGTCACCGGGACACTGAATGAAAAACTGTTTTTT CASTVTGTLNEKLFF
. TRBJ1-4 TRBV20-1 . TGCAGTGCTAGAGACCCCCGACATCGGTCGGATGAAAAACTGTTTTTT CSARDPRHRSDEKLFF
. TRBJ1-6 TRBV30 . TGTGCCTGGAGTGTAAGCGGGGGAAATTCACCCCTCCACTTT CAWSVSGGNSPLHF
. TRBJ1-6 TRBV4-3 . TGCGCCAGCAGCCAAGAGACGGGAGTCTATAATTCACCCCTCCACTTT CASSQETGVYNSPLHF
. TRBJ1-2 TRBV20-1 . TGCAGTGCTACCACACCACCTAACTATGGCTACACCTTC CSATTPPNYGYTF